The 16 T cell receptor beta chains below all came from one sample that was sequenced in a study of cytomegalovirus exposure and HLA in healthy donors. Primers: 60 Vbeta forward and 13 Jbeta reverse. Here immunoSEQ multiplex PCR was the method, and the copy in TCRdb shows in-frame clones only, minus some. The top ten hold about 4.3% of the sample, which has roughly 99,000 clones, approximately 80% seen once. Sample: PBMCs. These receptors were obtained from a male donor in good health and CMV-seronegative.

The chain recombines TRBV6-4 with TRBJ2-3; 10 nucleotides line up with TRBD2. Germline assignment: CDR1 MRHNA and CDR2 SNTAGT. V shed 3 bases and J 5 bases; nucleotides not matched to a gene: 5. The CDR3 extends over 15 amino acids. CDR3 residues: CASSEEAGGGDTQYF. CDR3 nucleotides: TGTGCCAGCAGTGAAGAAGCGGGAGGGGGAGATACGCAGTATTTT.

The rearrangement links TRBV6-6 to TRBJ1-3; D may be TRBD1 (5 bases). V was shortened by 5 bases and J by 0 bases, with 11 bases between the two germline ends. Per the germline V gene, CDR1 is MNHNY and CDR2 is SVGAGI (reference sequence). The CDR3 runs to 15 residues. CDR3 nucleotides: TGTGCCAGCAGTGCGACAGACATCTCTGGAAACACCATATATTTT. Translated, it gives CASSATDISGNTIYF.

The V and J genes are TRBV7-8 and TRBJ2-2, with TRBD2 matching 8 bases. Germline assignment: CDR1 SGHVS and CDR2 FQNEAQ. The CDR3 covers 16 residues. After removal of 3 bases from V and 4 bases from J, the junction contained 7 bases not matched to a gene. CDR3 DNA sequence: TGTGCCAGCAGCTTTCAAGCGGGAGATAGCACCGGGGAGCTGTTTTTT. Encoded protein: CASSFQAGDSTGELFF.

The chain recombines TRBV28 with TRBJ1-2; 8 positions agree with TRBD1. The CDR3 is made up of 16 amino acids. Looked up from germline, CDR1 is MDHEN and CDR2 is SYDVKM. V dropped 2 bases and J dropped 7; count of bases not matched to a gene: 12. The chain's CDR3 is CASSLGGAGGVSGYTF. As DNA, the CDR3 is TGTGCCAGCAGTTTAGGGGGGGCAGGGGGCGTCAGTGGCTACACCTTC.

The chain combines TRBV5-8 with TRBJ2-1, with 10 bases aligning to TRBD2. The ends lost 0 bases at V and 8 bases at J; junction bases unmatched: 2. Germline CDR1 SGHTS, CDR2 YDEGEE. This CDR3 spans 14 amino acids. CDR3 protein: CASSLVAGGDEQFF. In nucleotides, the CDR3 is TGTGCCAGCAGCTTGGTAGCGGGAGGCGATGAGCAGTTCTTC. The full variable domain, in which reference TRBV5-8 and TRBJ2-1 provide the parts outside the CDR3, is EAGVTQSPTHLIKTRGQQATLRCSPISGHTSVYWYQQALGLGLQFLLWYDEGEERNRGNFPPRFSGRQFPNYSSELNVNALELEDSALYLCASSLVAGGDEQFFGPGTRLTVL.

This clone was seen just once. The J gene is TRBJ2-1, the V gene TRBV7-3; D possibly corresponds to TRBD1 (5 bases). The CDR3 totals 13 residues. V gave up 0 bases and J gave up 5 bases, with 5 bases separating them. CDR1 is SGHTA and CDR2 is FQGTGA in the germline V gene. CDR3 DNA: TGTGCCAGCAGCTTAACCAGGGACAATGAGCAGTTCTTC. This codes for CASSLTRDNEQFF.

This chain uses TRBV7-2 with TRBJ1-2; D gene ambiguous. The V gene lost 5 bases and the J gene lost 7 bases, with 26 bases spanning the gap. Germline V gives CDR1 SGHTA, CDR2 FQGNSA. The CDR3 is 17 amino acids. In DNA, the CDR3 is TGTGCCAGCAGCCCCGGGTATTTGGATAGAGGGCCGAGTGGCTACACCTTC. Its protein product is CASSPGYLDRGPSGYTF.

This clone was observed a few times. CDR3 in amino acids: CASSPAGVHEQFF. CDR3 coding DNA: TGTGCCAGCTCACCGGCAGGGGTCCATGAGCAGTTCTTC. V usage is TRBV18 and J usage is TRBJ2-1; maybe TRBD1 (6 bases). The V end was cut by 3 bases, the J end by 8 bases, with 11 bases between. The CDR3 is 13 residues long. Per the germline V gene, CDR1 is KGHSH and CDR2 is LQKENI.

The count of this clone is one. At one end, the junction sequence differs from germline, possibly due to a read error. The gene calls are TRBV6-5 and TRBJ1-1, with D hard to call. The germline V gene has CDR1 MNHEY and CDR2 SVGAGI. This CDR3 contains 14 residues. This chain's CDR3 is CTSTPTTPNTEAFF. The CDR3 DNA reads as TGTACCAGCACCCCAACGACACCGAACACTGAAGCTTTCTTT.

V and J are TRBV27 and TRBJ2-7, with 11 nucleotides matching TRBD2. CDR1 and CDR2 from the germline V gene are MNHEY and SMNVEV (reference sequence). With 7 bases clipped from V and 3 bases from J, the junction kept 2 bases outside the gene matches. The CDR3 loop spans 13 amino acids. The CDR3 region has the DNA TGTGCCAGCACCGGGACTAGCGGCTACGAGCAGTACTTC. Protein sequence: CASTGTSGYEQYF.

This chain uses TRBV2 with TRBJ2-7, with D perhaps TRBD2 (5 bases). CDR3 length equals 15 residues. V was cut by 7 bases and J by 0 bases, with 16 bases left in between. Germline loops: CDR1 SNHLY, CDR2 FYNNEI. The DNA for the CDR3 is TGTGCCAGCAATATGGAACAAGGGAGCTCCTACGAGCAGTACTTC. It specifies CASNMEQGSSYEQYF.

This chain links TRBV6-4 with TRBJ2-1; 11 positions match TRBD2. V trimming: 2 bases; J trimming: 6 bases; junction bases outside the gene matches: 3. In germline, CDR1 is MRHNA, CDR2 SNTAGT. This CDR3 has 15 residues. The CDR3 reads CASSDTSGSGNEQFF. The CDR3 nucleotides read TGTGCCAGCAGTGACACTAGCGGGAGCGGCAATGAGCAGTTCTTC.

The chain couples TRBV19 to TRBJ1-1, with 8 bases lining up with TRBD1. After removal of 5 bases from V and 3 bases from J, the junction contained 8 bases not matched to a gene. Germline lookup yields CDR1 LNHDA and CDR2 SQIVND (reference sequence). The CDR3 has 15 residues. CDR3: CASSAIGTGYTEAFF. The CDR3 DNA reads TGTGCCAGTAGTGCTATTGGGACAGGCTACACTGAAGCTTTCTTT. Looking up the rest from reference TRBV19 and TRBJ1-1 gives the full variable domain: DGGITQSPKYLFRKEGQNVTLSCEQNLNHDAMYWYRQDPGQGLRLIYYSQIVNDFQKGDIAEGYSVSREKKESFPLTVTSAQKNPTAFYLCASSAIGTGYTEAFFGQGTRLTVV.

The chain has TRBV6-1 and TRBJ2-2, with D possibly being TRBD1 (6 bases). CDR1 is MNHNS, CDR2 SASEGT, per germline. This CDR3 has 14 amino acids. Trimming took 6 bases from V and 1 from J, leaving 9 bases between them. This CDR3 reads CASRLGQNTGELFF. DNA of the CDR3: TGTGCCAGCAGATTGGGACAGAACACCGGGGAGCTGTTTTTT.

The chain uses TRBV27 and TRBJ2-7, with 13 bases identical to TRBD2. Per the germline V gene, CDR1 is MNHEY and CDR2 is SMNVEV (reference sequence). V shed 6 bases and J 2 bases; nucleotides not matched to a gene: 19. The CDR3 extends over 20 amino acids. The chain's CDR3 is CASSSLVYGTSGVAAYEQYF. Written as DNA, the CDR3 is TGTGCCAGCAGCTCCTTGGTTTATGGGACTAGCGGGGTAGCGGCCTACGAGCAGTACTTC.

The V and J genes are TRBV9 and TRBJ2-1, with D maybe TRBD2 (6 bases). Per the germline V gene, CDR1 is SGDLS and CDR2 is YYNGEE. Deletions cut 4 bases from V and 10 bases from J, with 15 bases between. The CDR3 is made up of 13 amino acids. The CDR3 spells CASSSGVSGEQFF. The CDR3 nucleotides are TGTGCCAGCAGCTCGGGAGTTTCCGGGGAGCAGTTCTTC.